This T cell receptor (beta chain) emerged from a study of T cell responses to AZD1222 COVID-19 vaccine. This table comes from immunoSEQ multiplex PCR, and its TCRdb copy is limited to in-frame clones, with some not included. The top ten clones hold about a tenth of a sample with some 150,000 clones, 80% to 90% of them seen once. The receptor was derived from an adult who received the AZD1222 COVID-19 vaccine. The specimen was peripheral blood, collected 28 days after the second AZD1222 dose.

CDR3 loop: CASSNRTRTGEQFF. The CDR3 region has the DNA TGTGCCAGCAGCAACAGGACTAGGACGGGTGAGCAGTTCTTC. This rearrangement joins TRBV11-3 to TRBJ2-1; 7 bases map to TRBD2. Germline V gives CDR1 SGHNT, CDR2 YENEEA. Trimming removed 5 bases from V and 9 bases from J; junction bases left unmatched: 10. The CDR3 contains 14 residues. Looking up the rest from reference TRBV11-3 and TRBJ2-1 gives the full variable domain: EAGVVQSPRYKIIEKKQPVAFWCNPISGHNTLYWYLQNLGQGPELLIRYENEEAVDDSQLPKDRFSAERLKGVDSTLKIQPAELGDSAVYLCASSNRTRTGEQFFGPGTRLTVL.